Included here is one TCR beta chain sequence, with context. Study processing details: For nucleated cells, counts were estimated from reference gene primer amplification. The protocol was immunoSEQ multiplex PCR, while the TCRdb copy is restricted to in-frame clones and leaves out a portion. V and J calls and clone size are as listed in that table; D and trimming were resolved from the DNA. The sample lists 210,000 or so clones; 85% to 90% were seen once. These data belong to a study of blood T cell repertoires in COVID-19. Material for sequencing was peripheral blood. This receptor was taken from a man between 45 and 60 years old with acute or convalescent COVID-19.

CDR3 residues: CASSLRQESYEQYF. The DNA of the CDR3 is TGTGCCAGCAGTCTCAGGCAGGAATCCTACGAGCAGTACTTC. V gene TRBV6-5 combines with J gene TRBJ2-7; D is unresolved. Germline CDR1 MNHEY, CDR2 SVGAGI. V lost 5 bases and J 1 base, leaving 12 bases between the germline ends. This CDR3 is 14 amino acids long.